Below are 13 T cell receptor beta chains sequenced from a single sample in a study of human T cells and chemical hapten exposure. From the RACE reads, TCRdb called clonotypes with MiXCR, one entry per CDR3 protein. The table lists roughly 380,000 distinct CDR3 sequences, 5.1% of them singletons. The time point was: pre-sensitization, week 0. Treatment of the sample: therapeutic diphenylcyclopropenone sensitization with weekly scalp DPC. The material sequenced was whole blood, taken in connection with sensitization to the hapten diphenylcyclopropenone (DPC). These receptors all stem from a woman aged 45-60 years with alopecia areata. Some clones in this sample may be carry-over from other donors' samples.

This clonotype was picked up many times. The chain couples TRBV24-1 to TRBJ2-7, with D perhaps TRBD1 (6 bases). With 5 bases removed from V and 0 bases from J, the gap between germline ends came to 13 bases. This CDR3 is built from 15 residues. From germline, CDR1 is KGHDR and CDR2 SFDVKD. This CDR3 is CATSAARDTSYEQYF. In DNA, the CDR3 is TGTGCCACCAGTGCCGCCCGGGACACCTCCTACGAGCAGTACTTC.

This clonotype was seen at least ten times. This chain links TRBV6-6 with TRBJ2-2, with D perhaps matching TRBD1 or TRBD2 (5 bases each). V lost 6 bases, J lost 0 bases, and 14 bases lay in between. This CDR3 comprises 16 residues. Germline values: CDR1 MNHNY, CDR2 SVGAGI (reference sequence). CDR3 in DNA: TGTGCCAGCAGGGGGGTTGGCAGCTCGAACACCGGGGAGCTGTTTTTT. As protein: CASRGVGSSNTGELFF.

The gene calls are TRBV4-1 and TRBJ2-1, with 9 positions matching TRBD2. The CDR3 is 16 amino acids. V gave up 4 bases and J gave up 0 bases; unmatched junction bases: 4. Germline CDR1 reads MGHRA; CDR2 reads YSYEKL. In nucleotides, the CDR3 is TGCGCCAGCAGCCCGTATAGCGGGGGCTCCTACAATGAGCAGTTCTTC. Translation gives CASSPYSGGSYNEQFF.

CDR3 bases: TGCGCCAGCAGCCAAGATCTCCAGGGTGAAACTGGGGCCAACGTCCTGACTTTC. It specifies CASSQDLQGETGANVLTF. This chain uses TRBV4-3 with TRBJ2-6; the D gene is possibly TRBD1 (5 bases). This CDR3 contains 18 residues. V gave up 0 bases and J gave up 2 bases, with 14 bases separating them. CDR1 is LGHNA, CDR2 YSLEER, per germline.

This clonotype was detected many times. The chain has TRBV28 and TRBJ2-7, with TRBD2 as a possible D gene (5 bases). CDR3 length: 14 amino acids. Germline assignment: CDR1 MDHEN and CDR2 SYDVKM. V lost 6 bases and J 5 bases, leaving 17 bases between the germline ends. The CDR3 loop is CASRLGNPVNEQYF. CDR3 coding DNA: TGTGCCAGCAGGCTCGGGAATCCAGTAAACGAGCAGTACTTC.

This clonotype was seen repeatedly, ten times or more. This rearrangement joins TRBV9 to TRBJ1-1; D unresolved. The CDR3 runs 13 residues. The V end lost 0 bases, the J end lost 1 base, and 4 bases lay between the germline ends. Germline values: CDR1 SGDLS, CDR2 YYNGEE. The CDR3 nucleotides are TGTGCCAGCAGCGTAGACAGGAACACTGAAGCTTTCTTT. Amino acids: CASSVDRNTEAFF.

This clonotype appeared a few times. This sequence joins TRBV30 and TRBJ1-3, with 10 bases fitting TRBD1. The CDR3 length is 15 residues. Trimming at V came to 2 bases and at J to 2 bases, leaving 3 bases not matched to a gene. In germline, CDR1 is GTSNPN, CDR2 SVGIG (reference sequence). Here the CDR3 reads CAWSPGTGAGNTIYF. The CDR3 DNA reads TGTGCCTGGAGTCCCGGGACAGGGGCTGGAAACACCATATATTTT.

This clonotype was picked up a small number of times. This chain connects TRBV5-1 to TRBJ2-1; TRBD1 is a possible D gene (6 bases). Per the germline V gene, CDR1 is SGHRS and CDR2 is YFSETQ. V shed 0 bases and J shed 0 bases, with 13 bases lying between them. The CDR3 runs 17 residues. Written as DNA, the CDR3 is TGCGCCAGCAGCTTGGATCGGAGAGGGGGCTCCTACAATGAGCAGTTCTTC. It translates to CASSLDRRGGSYNEQFF.

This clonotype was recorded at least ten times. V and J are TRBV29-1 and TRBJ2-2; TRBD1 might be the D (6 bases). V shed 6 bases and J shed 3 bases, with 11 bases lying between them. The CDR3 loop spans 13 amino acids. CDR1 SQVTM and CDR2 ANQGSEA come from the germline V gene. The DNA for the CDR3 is TGCAGCGTAGAGACAGGATACACCGGGGAGCTGTTTTTT. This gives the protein CSVETGYTGELFF.

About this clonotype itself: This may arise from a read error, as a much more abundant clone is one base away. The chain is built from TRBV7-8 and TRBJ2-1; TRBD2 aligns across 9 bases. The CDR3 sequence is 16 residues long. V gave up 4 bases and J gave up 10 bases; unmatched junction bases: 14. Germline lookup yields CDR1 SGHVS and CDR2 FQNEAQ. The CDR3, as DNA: TGTGCCAGCAGCTACTCCCCGGGACTAGCAGCCAAAGAGCAGTTCTTC. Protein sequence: CASSYSPGLAAKEQFF.

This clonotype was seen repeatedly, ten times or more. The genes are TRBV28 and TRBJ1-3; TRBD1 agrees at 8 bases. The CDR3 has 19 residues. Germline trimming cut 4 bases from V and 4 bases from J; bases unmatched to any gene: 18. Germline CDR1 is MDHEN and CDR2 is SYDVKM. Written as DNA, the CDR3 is TGTGCCAGCAGTTCCTCCGGGACAGGCCCCGGTACAGGGGGAAACACCATATATTTT. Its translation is CASSSSGTGPGTGGNTIYF.

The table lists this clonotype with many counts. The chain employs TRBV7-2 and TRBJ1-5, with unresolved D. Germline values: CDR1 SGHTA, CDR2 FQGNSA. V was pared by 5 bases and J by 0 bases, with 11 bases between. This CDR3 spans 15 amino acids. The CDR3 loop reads CASSPMGHSNQPQHF. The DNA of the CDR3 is TGTGCCAGCAGCCCTATGGGTCATAGCAATCAGCCCCAGCATTTT.

Written as DNA, the CDR3 is TGTGCCAGCAGTCACCACAGCGCCCATGAGCAGTTCTTC. It yields the protein CASSHHSAHEQFF. The chain joins TRBV6-2 or TRBV6-3 to TRBJ2-1; D unresolved. V lost 5 bases and J lost 8, with 13 bases in between. From germline, CDR1 is MNHEY and CDR2 SVGEGT. The CDR3 consists of 13 residues.